This TCR beta chain was sequenced for a study of blood T cell repertoires in COVID-19. Study summary: Samples of COVID-19 (acute and convalescent) were obtained from the United States, Italy and Spain. The analysed material was cDNA or gDNA that came from T cells, B-cell-depleted T cells, or PBMCs.

The CDR3 contains 12 residues. V was shortened by 6 bases and J by 5 bases, with 9 bases between the two germline ends. In the source study's methods: Reference gene primers were amplified, and this amplification served to estimate nucleated cell counts. The data were produced by immunoSEQ multiplex PCR, yet TCRdb's version contains in-frame clones alone and is incomplete. D and trimming were read from the DNA, whereas the V and J calls and clone size are those reported in that table. This sample has under 300,000 clones; 70% to 75% occur once, and the top ten carry over 3%. The chain combines TRBV12-3 or TRBV12-4 with TRBJ2-3; D is unresolved. This receptor was identified in a woman older than 75 with acute or convalescent COVID-19. The sample comprised peripheral blood. CDR3: CASRRPGDTQYF. The CDR3 bases are TGTGCCAGCAGACGACCGGGAGATACGCAGTATTTT.